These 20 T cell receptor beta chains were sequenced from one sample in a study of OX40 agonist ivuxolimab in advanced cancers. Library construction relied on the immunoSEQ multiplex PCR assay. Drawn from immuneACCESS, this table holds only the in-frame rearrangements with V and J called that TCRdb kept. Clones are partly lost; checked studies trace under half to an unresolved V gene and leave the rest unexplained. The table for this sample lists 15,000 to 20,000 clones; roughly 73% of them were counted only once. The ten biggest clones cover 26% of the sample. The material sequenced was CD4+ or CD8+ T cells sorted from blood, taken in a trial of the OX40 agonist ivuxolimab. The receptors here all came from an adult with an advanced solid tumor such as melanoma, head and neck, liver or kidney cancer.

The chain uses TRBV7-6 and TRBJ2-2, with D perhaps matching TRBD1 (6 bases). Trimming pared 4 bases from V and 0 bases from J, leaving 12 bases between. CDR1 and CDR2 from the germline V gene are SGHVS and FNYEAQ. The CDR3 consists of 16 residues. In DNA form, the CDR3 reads TGTGCCAGCAGCTCCATGGGGGCCACGAACACCGGGGAGCTGTTTTTT. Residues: CASSSMGATNTGELFF.

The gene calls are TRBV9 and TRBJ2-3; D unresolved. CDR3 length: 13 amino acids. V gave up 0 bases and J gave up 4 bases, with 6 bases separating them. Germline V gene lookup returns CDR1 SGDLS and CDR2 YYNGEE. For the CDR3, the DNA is TGTGCCAGCAGCGTAGGCGGATCAGATACGCAGTATTTT. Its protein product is CASSVGGSDTQYF.

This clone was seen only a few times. CDR3 in amino acids: CASSLERGAGSGYTF. The CDR3, as DNA: TGTGCCAGCAGCTTAGAGCGGGGGGCAGGCAGTGGCTACACCTTC. V usage is TRBV7-6 and J usage is TRBJ1-2, with D perhaps TRBD1 (6 bases). CDR3 length: 15 amino acids. The V end lost 1 base, the J end lost 7 bases, and 16 bases lay between the germline ends. Germline V gives CDR1 SGHVS, CDR2 FNYEAQ.

CDR3 sequence reads: CASSPPRGGLSYEQYF. CDR3 sequence (DNA): TGCGCCAGCAGCCCACCTCGGGGGGGTCTCTCCTACGAGCAGTACTTC. V is TRBV4-1 and J is TRBJ2-7; 8 bases line up with TRBD2. V lost 4 bases and J lost 0; bases outside the gene matches: 8. Germline lookup yields CDR1 MGHRA and CDR2 YSYEKL. The CDR3 runs to 16 residues.

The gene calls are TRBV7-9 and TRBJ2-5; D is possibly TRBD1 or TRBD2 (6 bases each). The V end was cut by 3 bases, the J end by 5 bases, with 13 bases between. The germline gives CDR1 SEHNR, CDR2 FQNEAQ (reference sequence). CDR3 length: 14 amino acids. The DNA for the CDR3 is TGTGCCAGCAGCTTGGATGGAGGGGGGGAGACCCAGTACTTC. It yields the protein CASSLDGGGETQYF.

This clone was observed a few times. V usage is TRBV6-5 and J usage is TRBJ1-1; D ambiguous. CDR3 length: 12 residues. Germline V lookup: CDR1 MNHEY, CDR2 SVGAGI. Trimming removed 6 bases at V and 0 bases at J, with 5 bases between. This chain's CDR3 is CASSSMNTEAFF. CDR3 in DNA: TGTGCCAGCAGCAGCATGAACACTGAAGCTTTCTTT.

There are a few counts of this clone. This CDR3 is CASSLSRAANYGYTF. The DNA of the CDR3 is TGTGCCAGCAGCTTATCCAGGGCTGCTAACTATGGCTACACCTTC. This chain connects TRBV5-4 to TRBJ1-2; maybe TRBD1 (5 bases). From germline, CDR1 is SGHNT and CDR2 YYREEE (reference sequence). The CDR3 has 15 residues. The V end lost 2 bases, the J end lost 0 bases, and 11 bases lay between the germline ends. Drawing the rest from reference TRBV5-4 and TRBJ1-2, the complete variable domain is ETGVTQSPTHLIKTRGQQVTLRCSSQSGHNTVSWYQQALGQGPQFIFQYYREEENGRGNFPPRFSGLQFPNYSSELNVNALELDDSALYLCASSLSRAANYGYTFGSGTRLTVV.

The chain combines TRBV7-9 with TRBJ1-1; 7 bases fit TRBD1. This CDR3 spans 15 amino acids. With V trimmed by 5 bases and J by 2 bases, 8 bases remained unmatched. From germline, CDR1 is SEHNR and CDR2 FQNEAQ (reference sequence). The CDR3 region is CASSRPTGINTEAFF. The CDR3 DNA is TGTGCCAGCAGCCGCCCGACAGGGATCAACACTGAAGCTTTCTTT.

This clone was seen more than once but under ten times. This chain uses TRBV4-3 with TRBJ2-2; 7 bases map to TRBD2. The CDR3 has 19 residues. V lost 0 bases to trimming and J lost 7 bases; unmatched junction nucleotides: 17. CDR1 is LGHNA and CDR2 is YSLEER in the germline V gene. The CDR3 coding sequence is TGCGCCAGCAGCCAAGATGCCCCAAGTGGGAGGGCCTCAGACGGGGAGCTGTTTTTT. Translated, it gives CASSQDAPSGRASDGELFF.

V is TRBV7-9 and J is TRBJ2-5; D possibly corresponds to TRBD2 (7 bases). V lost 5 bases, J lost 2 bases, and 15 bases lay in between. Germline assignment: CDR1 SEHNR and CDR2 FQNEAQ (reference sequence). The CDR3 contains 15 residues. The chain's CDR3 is CASSPPGGSQETQYF. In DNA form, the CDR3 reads TGTGCCAGCAGCCCTCCGGGGGGCAGTCAAGAGACCCAGTACTTC.

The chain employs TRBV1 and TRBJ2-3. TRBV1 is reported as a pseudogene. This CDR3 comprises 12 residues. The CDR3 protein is CTSSQDSDTQYF. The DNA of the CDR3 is TGCACCAGCAGCCAAGATTCAGATACGCAGTATTTT.

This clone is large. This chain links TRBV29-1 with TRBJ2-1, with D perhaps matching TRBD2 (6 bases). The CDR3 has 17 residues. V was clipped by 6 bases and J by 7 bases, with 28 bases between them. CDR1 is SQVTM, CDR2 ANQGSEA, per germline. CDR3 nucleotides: TGCAGCGTCCCGCAGATTTCTAGCGCGGGGTGGGAGAATGAGCAGTTCTTC. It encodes CSVPQISSAGWENEQFF.

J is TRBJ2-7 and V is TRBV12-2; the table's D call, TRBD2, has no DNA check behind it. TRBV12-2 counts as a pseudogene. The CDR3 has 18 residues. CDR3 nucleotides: TGTGCAAGTCGCTTAGGTCTAGCGGGAGGGCCATGTTCCTACGAGCAGTACTTC. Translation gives CASRLGLAGGPCSYEQYF.

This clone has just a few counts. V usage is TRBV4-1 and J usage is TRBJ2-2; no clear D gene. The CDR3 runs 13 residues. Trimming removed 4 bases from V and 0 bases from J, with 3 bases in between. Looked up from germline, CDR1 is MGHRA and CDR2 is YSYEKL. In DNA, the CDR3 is TGCGCCAGCAGCCTCCCGAACACCGGGGAGCTGTTTTTT. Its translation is CASSLPNTGELFF.

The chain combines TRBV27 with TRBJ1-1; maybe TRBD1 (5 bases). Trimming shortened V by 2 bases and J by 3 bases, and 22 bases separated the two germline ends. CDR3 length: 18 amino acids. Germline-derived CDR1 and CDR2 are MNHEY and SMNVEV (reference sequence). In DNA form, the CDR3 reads TGTGCCAGCAGTTTACGGGGCATAGGCACCGTCGGGGACACTGAAGCTTTCTTT. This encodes CASSLRGIGTVGDTEAFF.

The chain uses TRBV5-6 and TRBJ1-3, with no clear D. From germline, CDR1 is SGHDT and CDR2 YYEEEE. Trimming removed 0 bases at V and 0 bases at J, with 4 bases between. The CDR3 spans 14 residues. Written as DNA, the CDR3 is TGTGCCAGCAGCTTGGGTCCCTCTGGAAACACCATATATTTT. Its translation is CASSLGPSGNTIYF.

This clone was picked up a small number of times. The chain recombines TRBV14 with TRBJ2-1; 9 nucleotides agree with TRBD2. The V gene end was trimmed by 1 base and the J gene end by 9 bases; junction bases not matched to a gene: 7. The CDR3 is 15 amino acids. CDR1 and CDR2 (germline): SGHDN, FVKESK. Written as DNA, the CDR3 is TGTGCCAGCAGCCAAGTCCCAGCGGGAGGCTCTGAGCAGTTCTTC. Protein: CASSQVPAGGSEQFF.

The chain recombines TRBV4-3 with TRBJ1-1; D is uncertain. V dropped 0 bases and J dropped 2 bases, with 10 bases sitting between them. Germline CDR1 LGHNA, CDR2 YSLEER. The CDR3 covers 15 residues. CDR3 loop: CASSQDGYRNTEAFF. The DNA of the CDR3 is TGCGCCAGCAGCCAAGATGGATACCGTAACACTGAAGCTTTCTTT.

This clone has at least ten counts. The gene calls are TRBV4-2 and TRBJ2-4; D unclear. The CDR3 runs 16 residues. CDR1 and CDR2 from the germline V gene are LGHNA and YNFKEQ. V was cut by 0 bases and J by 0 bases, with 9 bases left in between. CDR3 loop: CASSQEVDVAKNIQYF. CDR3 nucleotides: TGTGCCAGCAGCCAAGAAGTGGACGTAGCCAAAAACATTCAGTACTTC.

This CDR3 is CASSITGTSGLQEQFF. DNA for the CDR3: TGTGCCAGTAGTATAACCGGGACTAGCGGTCTCCAAGAGCAGTTCTTC. The gene calls are TRBV19 and TRBJ2-1; TRBD2 agrees at 11 bases. The CDR3 consists of 16 residues. Losses at the gene ends were 2 bases for V and 10 bases for J; bases not matched to a gene: 10. CDR1 is LNHDA and CDR2 is SQIVND in the germline V gene (reference sequence).